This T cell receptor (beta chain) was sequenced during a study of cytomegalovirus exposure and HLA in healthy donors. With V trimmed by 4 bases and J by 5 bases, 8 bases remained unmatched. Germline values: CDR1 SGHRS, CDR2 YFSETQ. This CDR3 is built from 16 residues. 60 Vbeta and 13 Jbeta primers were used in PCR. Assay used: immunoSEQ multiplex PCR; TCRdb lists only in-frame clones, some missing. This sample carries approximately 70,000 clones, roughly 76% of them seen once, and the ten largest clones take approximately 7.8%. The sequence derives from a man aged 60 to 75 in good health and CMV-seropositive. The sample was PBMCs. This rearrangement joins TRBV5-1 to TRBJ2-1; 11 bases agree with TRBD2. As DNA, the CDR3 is TGCGCCAGCAGCCCTACTCTAGCGGGAGGCCACAATGAGCAGTTCTTC. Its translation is CASSPTLAGGHNEQFF.